Each of the 7 T cell receptor beta chains below was sequenced from the same sample in a study of blood T cell repertoires in COVID-19. Produced via immunoSEQ multiplex PCR; TCRdb's table is partial and in-frame only. There are around 300,000 clones in the sample; 88% occur only once, and less than 5.5% lies in the top ten. The sample comprised PBMCs or T cells enriched from blood (not recorded which). The source of these receptors is a man younger than 40 who had recovered from COVID-19.

J is TRBJ2-1 and V is TRBV7-6, with TRBD1 matching 8 bases. Germline loops: CDR1 SGHVS, CDR2 FNYEAQ. The CDR3 is made up of 16 amino acids. With 5 bases clipped from V and 3 bases from J, the junction kept 9 bases outside the gene matches. The CDR3 bases are TGTGCCAGCAGCCAATTTTACGGGACAGGCTACAATGAGCAGTTCTTC. Translating it yields CASSQFYGTGYNEQFF.

The chain joins TRBV28 to TRBJ1-4; no clear D. Deletions cut 2 bases from V and 8 bases from J, with 9 bases between. CDR1 is MDHEN and CDR2 is SYDVKM in the germline V gene. The CDR3 is 13 residues long. CDR3 sequence: CASSLPSGEKLFF. DNA of the CDR3: TGTGCCAGCAGTTTACCCTCAGGAGAAAAACTGTTTTTT. Full variable domain (outside the CDR3, taken from reference TRBV28 and TRBJ1-4): DVKVTQSSRYLVKRTGEKVFLECVQDMDHENMFWYRQDPGLGLRLIYFSYDVKMKEKGDIPEGYSVSREKKERFSLILESASTNQTSMYLCASSLPSGEKLFFGSGTQLSVL.

The chain links TRBV5-1 to TRBJ2-7; TRBD2 matches at 7 bases. Losses at the gene ends were 5 bases for V and 2 bases for J; bases not matched to a gene: 13. The CDR3 is made up of 16 amino acids. The germline V gene encodes CDR1 SGHRS and CDR2 YFSETQ. The CDR3 region is CASRGGSSSGTYEQYF. The CDR3 DNA is TGCGCCAGCAGGGGGGGGTCAAGTAGCGGAACCTACGAGCAGTACTTC.

The V gene is TRBV3-1 (or the pseudogene TRBV3-2), the J gene TRBJ1-3; perhaps TRBD1 as D (5 bases). This CDR3 is built from 15 residues. V lost 1 base, J lost 4 bases, and 11 bases lay in between. Germline V gene sequence: CDR1 LGHDT, CDR2 YNNKEL (reference sequence). DNA for the CDR3: TGTGCCAGCAGCCAAGGTGGGGGGACGGGAAACACCATATATTTT. Translation gives CASSQGGGTGNTIYF.

The chain is built from TRBV2 and TRBJ2-5; 9 nucleotides align to TRBD1. The CDR3 is 15 residues long. Germline CDR1 reads SNHLY; CDR2 reads FYNNEI. The J segment lost 4 bases and the V segment lost 5 bases, leaving 8 bases of the junction unmatched. The CDR3 loop reads CASSLTGGRGETQYF. For the CDR3, the DNA is TGTGCCAGCAGTTTGACAGGGGGACGGGGAGAGACCCAGTACTTC.

The chain uses TRBV27 and TRBJ2-1, with D perhaps TRBD2 (5 bases). Trimming removed 0 bases at V and 5 bases at J, with 8 bases between. Germline V CDR1 and CDR2: MNHEY, SMNVEV (reference sequence). The CDR3 has 14 amino acids. CDR3 in DNA: TGTGCCAGCAGTTTATCGGACTCTAACAATGAGCAGTTCTTC. Translated: CASSLSDSNNEQFF.

This clone occurred a few times. This same CDR3 is encoded by further DNA sequences in the sample. The chain carries TRBV5-1 and TRBJ2-3, with TRBD2 matching over 7 bases. Germline CDR1 and CDR2: SGHRS and YFSETQ. With V trimmed by 2 bases and J by 1 base, 4 bases remained unmatched. The CDR3 loop spans 15 amino acids. CDR3 nucleotides: TGCGCCAGCAGCTTCAGCGGGGACCGCACAGATACGCAGTATTTT. Protein: CASSFSGDRTDTQYF.